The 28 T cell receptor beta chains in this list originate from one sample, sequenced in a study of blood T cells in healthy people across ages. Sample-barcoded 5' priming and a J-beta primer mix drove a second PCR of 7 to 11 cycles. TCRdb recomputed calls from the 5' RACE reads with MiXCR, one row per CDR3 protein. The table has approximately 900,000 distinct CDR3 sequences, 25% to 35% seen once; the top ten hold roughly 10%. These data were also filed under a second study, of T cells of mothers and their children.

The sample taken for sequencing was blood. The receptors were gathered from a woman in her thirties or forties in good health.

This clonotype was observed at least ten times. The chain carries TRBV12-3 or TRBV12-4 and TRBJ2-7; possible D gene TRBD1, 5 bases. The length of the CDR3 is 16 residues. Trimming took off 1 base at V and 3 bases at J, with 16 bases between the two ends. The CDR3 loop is CASSLEGRQPHYEQYF. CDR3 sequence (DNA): TGTGCCAGCAGTTTAGAAGGCCGACAGCCCCACTACGAGCAGTACTTC.

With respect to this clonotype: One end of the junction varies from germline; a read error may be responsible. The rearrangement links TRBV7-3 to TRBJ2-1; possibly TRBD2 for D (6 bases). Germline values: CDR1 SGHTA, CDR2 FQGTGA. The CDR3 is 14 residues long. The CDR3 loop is CASSLTSGHNERFF. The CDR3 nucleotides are TGTGCCAGCAGCTTAACTAGCGGCCACAATGAGCGGTTCTTC.

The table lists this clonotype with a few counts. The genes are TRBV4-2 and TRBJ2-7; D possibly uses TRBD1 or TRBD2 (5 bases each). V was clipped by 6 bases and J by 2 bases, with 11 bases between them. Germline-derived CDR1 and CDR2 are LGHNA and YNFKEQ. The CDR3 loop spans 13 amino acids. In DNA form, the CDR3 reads TGTGCCAGCAGTTGGGACCTCGCCTACGAGCAGTACTTC. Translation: CASSWDLAYEQYF.

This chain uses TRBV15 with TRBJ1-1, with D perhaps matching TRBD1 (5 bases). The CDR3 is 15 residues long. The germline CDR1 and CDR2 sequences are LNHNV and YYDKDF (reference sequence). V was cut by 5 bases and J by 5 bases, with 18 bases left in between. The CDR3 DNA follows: TGTGCCACCAGCGGGCAGGGAGCGGGGGAAACTGAAGCTTTCTTT. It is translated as CATSGQGAGETEAFF.

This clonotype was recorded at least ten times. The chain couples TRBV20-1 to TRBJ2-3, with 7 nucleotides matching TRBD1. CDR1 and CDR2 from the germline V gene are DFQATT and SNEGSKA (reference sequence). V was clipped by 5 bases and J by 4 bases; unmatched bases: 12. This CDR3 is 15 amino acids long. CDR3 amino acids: CSALTGAHLPDTQYF. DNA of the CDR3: TGCAGTGCTCTAACAGGGGCCCACCTTCCAGATACGCAGTATTTT.

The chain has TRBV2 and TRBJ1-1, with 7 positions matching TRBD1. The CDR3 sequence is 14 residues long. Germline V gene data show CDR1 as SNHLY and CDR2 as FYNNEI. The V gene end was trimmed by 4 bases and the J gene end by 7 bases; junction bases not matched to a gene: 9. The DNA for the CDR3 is TGTGCCAGCAGTGTGGGAGGGGGCAAGTTTGAAGCTTTCTTT. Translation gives CASSVGGGKFEAFF.

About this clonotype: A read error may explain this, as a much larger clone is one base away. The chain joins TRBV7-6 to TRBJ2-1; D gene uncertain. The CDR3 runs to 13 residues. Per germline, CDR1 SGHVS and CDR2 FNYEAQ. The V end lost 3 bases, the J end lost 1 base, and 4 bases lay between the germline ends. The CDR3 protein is CASSFVSYNEQFF. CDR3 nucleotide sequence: TGTGCCAGCAGCTTTGTGTCCTACAATGAGCAGTTCTTC. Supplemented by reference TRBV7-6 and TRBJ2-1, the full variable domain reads GAGVSQSPRYKVTKRGQDVALRCDPISGHVSLYWYRQALGQGPEFLTYFNYEAQQDKSGLPNDRFSAERPEGSISTLTIQRTEQRDSAMYRCASSFVSYNEQFFGPGTRLTVL.

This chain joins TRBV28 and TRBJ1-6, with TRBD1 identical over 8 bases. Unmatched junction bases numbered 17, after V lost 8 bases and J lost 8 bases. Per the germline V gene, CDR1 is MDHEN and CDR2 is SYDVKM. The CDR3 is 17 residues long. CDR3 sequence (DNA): TGTGCCAGCCTTATAAGTGGGGCAGGGGGCGTTTATTCACCCCTCCACTTT. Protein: CASLISGAGGVYSPLHF.

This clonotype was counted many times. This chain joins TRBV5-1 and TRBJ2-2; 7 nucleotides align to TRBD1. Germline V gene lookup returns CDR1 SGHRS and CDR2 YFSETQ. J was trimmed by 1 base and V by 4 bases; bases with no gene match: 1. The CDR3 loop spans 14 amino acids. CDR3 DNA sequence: TGCGCCAGCAGCGGGACAGTGAACACCGGGGAGCTGTTTTTT. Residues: CASSGTVNTGELFF. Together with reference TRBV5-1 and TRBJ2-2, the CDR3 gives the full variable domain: KAGVTQTPRYLIKTRGQQVTLSCSPISGHRSVSWYQQTPGQGLQFLFEYFSETQRNKGNFPGRFSGRQFSNSRSEMNVSTLELGDSALYLCASSGTVNTGELFFGEGSRLTVL.

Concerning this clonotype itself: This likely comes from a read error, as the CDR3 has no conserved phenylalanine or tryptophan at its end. The CDR3 DNA is TGTGCCAGCGGCGAATCCAGTGGACCTTATAATTCACCCCTCCACTTG. Its translation is CASGESSGPYNSPLHL. The V and J genes are TRBV12-3 or TRBV12-4 and TRBJ1-6; D is undetermined. V was clipped by 8 bases and J by 4 bases, with 18 bases between them. This CDR3 region has 16 residues.

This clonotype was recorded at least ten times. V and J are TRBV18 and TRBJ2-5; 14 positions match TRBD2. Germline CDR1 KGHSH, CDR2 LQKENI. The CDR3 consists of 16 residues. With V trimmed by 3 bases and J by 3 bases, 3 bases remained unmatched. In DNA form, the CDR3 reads TGTGCCAGCTCACCTCGGACTAGCGGGGGGAAAGAGACCCAGTACTTC. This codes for CASSPRTSGGKETQYF.

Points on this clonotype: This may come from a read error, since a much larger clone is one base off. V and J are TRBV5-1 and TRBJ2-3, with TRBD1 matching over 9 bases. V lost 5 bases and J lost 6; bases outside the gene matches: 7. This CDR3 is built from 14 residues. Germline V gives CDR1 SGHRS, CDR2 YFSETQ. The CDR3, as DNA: TGCGCCAGCAGGGGGACAGGGAAAGAGGATACGCAGTATTTT. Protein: CASRGTGKEDTQYF.

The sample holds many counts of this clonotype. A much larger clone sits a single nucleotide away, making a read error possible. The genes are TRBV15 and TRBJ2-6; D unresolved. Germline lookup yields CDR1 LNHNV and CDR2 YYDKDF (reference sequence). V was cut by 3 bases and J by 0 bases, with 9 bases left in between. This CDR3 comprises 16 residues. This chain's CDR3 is CATSRRGDSGANVLTF. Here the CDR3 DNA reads TGTGCCACCAGCAGGCGTGGGGACTCTGGGGCCAACGTCCTGACTTTC.

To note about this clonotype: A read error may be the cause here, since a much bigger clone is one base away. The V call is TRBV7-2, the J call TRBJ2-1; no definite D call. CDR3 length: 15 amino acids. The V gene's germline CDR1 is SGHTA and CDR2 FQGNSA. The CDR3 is CASSLAETPYNERFF. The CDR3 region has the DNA TGTGCCAGCAGCTTGGCCGAGACCCCTTACAATGAGCGGTTCTTC.

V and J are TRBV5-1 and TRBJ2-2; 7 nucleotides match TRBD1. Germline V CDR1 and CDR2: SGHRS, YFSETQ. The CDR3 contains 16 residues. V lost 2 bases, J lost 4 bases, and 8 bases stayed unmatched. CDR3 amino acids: CASSFDGTAGTGELFF. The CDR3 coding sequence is TGCGCCAGCAGCTTCGACGGGACAGCCGGCACCGGGGAGCTGTTTTTT.

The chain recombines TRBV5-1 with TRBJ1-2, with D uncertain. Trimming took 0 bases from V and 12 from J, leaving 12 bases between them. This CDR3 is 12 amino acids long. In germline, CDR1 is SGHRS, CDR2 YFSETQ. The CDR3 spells CASSLGSFVDTF. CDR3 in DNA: TGCGCCAGCAGCTTGGGGTCGTTCGTGGACACCTTC.

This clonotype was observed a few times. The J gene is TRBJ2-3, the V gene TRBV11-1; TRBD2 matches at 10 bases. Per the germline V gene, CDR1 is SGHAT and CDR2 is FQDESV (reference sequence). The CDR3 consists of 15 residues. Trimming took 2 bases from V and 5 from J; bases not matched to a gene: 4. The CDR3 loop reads CASSLTSGAGDTQYF. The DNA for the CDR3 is TGTGCCAGCAGCTTAACTAGCGGGGCTGGAGATACGCAGTATTTT.

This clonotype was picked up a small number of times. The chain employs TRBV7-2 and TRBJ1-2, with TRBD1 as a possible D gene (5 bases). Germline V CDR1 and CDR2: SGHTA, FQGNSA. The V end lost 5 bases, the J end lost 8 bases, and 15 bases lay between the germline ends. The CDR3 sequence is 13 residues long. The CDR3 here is CASSATDAMGYTF. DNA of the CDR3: TGTGCCAGCAGCGCGACAGATGCTATGGGCTACACCTTC.

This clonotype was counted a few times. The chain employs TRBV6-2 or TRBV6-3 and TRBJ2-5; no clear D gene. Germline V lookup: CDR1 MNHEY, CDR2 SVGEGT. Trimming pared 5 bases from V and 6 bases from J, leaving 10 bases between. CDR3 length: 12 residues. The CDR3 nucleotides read TGTGCCAGCAGTCTAGGGCTGCAGACCCAGTACTTC. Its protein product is CASSLGLQTQYF.

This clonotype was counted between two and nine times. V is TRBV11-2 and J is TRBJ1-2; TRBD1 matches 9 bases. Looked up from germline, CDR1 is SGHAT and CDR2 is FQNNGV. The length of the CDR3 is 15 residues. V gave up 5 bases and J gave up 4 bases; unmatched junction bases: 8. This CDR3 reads CASSPGQGRSYGYTF. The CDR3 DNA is TGTGCCAGCAGCCCGGGACAGGGTCGAAGCTATGGCTACACCTTC.

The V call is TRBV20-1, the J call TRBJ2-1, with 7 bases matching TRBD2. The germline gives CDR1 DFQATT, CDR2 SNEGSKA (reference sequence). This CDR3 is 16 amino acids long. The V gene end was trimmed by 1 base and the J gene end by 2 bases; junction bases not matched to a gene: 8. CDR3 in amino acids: CSARAQGAGAYNEQFF. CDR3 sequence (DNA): TGCAGTGCTAGAGCCCAAGGGGCGGGGGCCTACAATGAGCAGTTCTTC.

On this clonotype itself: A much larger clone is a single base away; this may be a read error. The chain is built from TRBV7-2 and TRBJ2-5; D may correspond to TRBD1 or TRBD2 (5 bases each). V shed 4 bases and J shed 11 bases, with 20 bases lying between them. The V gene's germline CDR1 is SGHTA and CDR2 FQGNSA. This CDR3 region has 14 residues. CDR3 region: CASSSQPTARGQYF. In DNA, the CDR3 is TGTGCCAGCAGCTCTCAGCCGACAGCTCGAGGGCAGTACTTC.

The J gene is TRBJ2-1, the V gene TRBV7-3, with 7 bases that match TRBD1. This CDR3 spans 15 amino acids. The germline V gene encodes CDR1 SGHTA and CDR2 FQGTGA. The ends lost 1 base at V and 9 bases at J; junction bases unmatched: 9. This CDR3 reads CASSLREQGYGEQFF. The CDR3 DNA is TGTGCCAGCAGCTTAAGGGAACAGGGGTACGGTGAGCAGTTCTTC.

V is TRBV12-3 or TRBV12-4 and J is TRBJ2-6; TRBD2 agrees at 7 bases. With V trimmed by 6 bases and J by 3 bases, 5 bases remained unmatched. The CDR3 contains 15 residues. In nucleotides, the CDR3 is TGTGCCAGCAGACCCGGGGGGAGTGGGGCCAACGTCCTGACTTTC. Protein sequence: CASRPGGSGANVLTF.

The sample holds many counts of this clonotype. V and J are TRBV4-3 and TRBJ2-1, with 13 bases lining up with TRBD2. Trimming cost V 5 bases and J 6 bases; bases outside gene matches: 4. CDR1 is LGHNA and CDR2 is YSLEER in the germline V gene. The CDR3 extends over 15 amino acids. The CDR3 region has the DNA TGCGCCAGCAGCTTCGGGACTAGCGGGGTCAATGAGCAGTTCTTC. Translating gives CASSFGTSGVNEQFF.

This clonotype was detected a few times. This chain's CDR3 is CSARDWTRGDQPQHF. The DNA of the CDR3 is TGCAGTGCTAGAGATTGGACCCGAGGGGATCAGCCCCAGCATTTT. The chain couples TRBV20-1 to TRBJ1-5; the D gene is possibly TRBD1 (5 bases). Germline loops: CDR1 DFQATT, CDR2 SNEGSKA (reference sequence). V was clipped by 0 bases and J by 5 bases, with 14 bases between them. The CDR3 totals 15 residues.

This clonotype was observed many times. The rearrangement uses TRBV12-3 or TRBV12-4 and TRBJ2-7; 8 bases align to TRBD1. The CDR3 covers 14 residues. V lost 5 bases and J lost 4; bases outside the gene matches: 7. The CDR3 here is CASSANRGYYEQYF. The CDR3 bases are TGTGCCAGCAGTGCCAACAGGGGGTATTACGAGCAGTACTTC.

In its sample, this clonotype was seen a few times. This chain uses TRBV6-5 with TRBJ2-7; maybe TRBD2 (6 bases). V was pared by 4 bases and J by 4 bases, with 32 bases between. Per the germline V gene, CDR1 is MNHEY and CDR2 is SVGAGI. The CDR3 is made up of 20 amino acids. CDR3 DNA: TGTGCCAGCAGTTTCATAGGAGGGACTCCAAGCACTCAGAGCAGATACGAGCAGTACTTC. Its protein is CASSFIGGTPSTQSRYEQYF.